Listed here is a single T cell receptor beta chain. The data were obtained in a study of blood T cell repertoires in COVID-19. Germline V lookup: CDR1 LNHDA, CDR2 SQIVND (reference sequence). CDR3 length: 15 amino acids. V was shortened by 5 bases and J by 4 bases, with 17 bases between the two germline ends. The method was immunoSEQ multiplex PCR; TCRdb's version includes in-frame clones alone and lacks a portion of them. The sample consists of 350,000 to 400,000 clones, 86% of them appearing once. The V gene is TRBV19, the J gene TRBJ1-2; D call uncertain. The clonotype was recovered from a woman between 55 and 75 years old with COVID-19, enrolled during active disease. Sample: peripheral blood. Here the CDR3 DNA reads TGTGCCAGTAGTTTTGTCGAGGGATCGGGCTATGGCTACACCTTC. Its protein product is CASSFVEGSGYGYTF.